Listed here are 11 T cell receptor beta chains from one sample, sequenced in a study of cytomegalovirus exposure and HLA in healthy donors. Clones were read by immunoSEQ multiplex PCR, and TCRdb kept only the in-frame ones, dropping some. Among about 64,000 clones listed, about 89% were seen once. Sequenced material: PBMCs. Source of these receptors: a woman aged 18-29 years in good health and CMV-seronegative.

The CDR3 nucleotides read TGTGCCAGTAGTATAAGCGGCGGAGGGGGCCGTGGCGGGGAGCTGTTTTTT. Translating it yields CASSISGGGGRGGELFF. The chain links TRBV19 to TRBJ2-2; possibly TRBD1 for D (7 bases). Germline CDR1 LNHDA, CDR2 SQIVND (reference sequence). V was trimmed by 2 bases and J by 7 bases, leaving 20 bases between them. The CDR3 length is 17 residues. The full variable domain, with the rest looked up from reference TRBV19 and TRBJ2-2, is DGGITQSPKYLFRKEGQNVTLSCEQNLNHDAMYWYRQDPGQGLRLIYYSQIVNDFQKGDIAEGYSVSREKKESFPLTVTSAQKNPTAFYLCASSISGGGGRGGELFFGEGSRLTVL.

The chain has TRBV6-4 and TRBJ1-6; no clear D gene. V lost 3 bases, J lost 7 bases, and 10 bases lay in between. The CDR3 totals 14 residues. Germline assignment: CDR1 MRHNA and CDR2 SNTAGT. The CDR3 sequence is CASSESPGNSPLHF. CDR3 DNA sequence: TGTGCCAGCAGTGAATCCCCGGGGAATTCACCCCTCCACTTT.

The rearrangement links TRBV23-1 to TRBJ1-5; D remains unclear. TRBV23-1 is identified as an open reading frame with a role that is uncertain. The CDR3 is made up of 11 amino acids. With 6 bases removed from V and 4 bases from J, the gap between germline ends came to 4 bases. The CDR3 region is CASSFNQPQHF. The CDR3 DNA sequence: TGCGCCAGCAGCTTTAATCAGCCCCAGCATTTT.

The chain employs TRBV7-2 and TRBJ1-1, with 7 bases that match TRBD1. There are 18 residues in the CDR3. Germline loops: CDR1 SGHTA, CDR2 FQGNSA. V dropped 4 bases and J dropped 4; count of bases not matched to a gene: 18. Here the CDR3 DNA reads TGTGCCAGCAGCTCATCTCTGAGGGGGCAGGTCCGATTCACTGAAGCTTTCTTT. The encoded protein is CASSSSLRGQVRFTEAFF.

This rearrangement joins TRBV27 to TRBJ2-1; 7 positions match TRBD1. The V and J ends lost 3 bases and 8 bases, in that order; junction bases with no gene match: 7. The CDR3 has 14 amino acids. CDR1 is MNHEY, CDR2 SMNVEV, per germline (reference sequence). DNA for the CDR3: TGTGCCAGCAGTTTCACAGGGGCCCCTGATGAGCAGTTCTTC. Its protein product is CASSFTGAPDEQFF.

J is TRBJ2-5 and V is TRBV7-9, with unresolved D. Germline assignment: CDR1 SEHNR and CDR2 FQNEAQ (reference sequence). V lost 5 bases and J lost 1, with 17 bases in between. The CDR3 is 16 amino acids. The CDR3 sequence is CASSHRLPAGQETQYF. The DNA of the CDR3 is TGTGCCAGCAGCCATCGACTGCCGGCCGGCCAAGAGACCCAGTACTTC.

The rearrangement uses TRBV29-1 and TRBJ1-1; D unresolved. CDR3 length: 13 amino acids. The germline V gene has CDR1 SQVTM and CDR2 ANQGSEA. Deletions cut 1 base from V and 7 bases from J, with 13 bases between. The CDR3 spells CSVEGYRLGEAFF. The CDR3 nucleotides read TGCAGCGTTGAAGGTTACAGATTAGGTGAAGCTTTCTTT.

This chain joins TRBV28 and TRBJ2-1; 12 bases fit TRBD1. The CDR3 is 20 amino acids. Germline V gives CDR1 MDHEN, CDR2 SYDVKM. Trimming took 4 bases from V and 0 from J; bases not matched to a gene: 13. The CDR3 reads CASSSDPGTGGSSSYNEQFF. The CDR3, as DNA: TGTGCCAGCAGTTCCGATCCCGGGACAGGGGGCTCAAGCTCCTACAATGAGCAGTTCTTC.

The V and J genes are TRBV18 and TRBJ2-2, with D possibly being TRBD2 (7 bases). The V end lost 2 bases, the J end lost 2 bases, and 12 bases lay between the germline ends. Looked up from germline, CDR1 is KGHSH and CDR2 is LQKENI. This CDR3 comprises 16 residues. The CDR3 bases are TGTGCCAGCTCACCAAGGGGGGGCGCTAACACCGGGGAGCTGTTTTTT. Protein sequence: CASSPRGGANTGELFF.

The chain's CDR3 is CASSPQGANMEQYF. The CDR3 nucleotides are TGTGCCAGCAGCCCCCAGGGGGCCAATATGGAGCAGTACTTC. The gene calls are TRBV11-1 and TRBJ2-7; 8 bases map to TRBD1. Germline V CDR1 and CDR2: SGHAT, FQDESV (reference sequence). There are 14 residues in the CDR3. Germline trimming cut 5 bases from V and 7 bases from J; bases unmatched to any gene: 10.

The rearrangement joins TRBV7-2 to TRBJ1-1; no clear D gene. Germline-derived CDR1 and CDR2 are SGHTA and FQGNSA. Trimming removed 5 bases at V and 1 base at J, with 5 bases between. The CDR3 is 12 amino acids. The CDR3 region is CASSVQNTEAFF. The CDR3 DNA reads as TGTGCCAGCAGCGTACAGAACACTGAAGCTTTCTTT.